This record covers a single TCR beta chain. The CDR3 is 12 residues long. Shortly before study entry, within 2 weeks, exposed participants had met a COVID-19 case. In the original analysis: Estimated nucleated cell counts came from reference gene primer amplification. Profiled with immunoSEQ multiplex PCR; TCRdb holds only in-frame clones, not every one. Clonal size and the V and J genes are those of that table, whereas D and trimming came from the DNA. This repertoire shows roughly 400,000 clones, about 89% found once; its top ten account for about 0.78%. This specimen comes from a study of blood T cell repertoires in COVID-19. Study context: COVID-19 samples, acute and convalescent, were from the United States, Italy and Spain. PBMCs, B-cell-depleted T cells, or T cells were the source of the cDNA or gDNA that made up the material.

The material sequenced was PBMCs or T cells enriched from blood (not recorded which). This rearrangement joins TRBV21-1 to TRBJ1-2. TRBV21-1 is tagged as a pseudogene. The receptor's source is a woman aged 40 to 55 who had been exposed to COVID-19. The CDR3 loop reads CASEWAGYGYTF. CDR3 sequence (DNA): TGTGCCAGCGAATGGGCGGGCTATGGCTACACCTTC.